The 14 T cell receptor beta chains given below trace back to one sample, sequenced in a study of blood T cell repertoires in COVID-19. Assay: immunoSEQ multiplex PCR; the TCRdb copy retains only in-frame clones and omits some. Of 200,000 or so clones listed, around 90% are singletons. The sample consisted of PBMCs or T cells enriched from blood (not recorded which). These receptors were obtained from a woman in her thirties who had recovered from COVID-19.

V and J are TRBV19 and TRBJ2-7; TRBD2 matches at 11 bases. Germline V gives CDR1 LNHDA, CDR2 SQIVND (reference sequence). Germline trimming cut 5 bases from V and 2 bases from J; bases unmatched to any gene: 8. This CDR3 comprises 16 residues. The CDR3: CASSATTSGGTYEQYF. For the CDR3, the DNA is TGTGCCAGTAGTGCTACCACTAGCGGGGGAACCTACGAGCAGTACTTC.

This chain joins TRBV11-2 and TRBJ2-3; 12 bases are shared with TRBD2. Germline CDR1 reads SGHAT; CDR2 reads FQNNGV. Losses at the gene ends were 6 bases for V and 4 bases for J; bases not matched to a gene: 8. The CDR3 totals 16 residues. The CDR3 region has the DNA TGTGCCAGCAGTTTCTCTAGCGGGGGGGCCCCAGATACGCAGTATTTT. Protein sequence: CASSFSSGGAPDTQYF.

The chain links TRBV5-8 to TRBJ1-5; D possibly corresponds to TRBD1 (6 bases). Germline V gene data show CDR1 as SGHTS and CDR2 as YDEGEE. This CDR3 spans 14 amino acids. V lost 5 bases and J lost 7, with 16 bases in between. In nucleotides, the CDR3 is TGTGCCAGCAGGGCCTTAGGGGGTCGGCAGCCCCAGCATTTT. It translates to CASRALGGRQPQHF. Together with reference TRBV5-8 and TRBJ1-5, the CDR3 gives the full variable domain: EAGVTQSPTHLIKTRGQQATLRCSPISGHTSVYWYQQALGLGLQFLLWYDEGEERNRGNFPPRFSGRQFPNYSSELNVNALELEDSALYLCASRALGGRQPQHFGDGTRLSIL.

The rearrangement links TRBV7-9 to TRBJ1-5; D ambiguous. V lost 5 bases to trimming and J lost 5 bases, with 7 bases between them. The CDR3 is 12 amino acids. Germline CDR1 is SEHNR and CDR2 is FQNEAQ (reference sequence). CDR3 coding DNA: TGTGCCAGCAGCCCCTACGATCAGCCCCAGCATTTT. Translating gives CASSPYDQPQHF.

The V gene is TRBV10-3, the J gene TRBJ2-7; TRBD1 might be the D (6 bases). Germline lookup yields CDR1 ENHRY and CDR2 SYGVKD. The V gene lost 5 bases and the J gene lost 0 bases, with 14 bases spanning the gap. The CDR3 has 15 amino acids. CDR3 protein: CAISPGTLSSYEQYF. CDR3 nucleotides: TGTGCCATCAGTCCCGGGACACTAAGCTCCTACGAGCAGTACTTC.

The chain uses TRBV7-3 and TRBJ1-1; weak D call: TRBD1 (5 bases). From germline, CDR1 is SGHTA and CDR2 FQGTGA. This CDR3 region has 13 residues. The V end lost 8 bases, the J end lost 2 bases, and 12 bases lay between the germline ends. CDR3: CASLQGINTEAFF. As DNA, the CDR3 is TGTGCCAGCCTCCAGGGAATAAACACTGAAGCTTTCTTT.

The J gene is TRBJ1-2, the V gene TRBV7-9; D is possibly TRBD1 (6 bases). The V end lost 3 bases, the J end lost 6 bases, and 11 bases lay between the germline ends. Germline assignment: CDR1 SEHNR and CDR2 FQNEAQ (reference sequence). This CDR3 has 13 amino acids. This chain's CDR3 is CASSFAGADGYTF. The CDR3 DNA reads TGTGCCAGCAGCTTTGCAGGGGCGGATGGCTACACCTTC.

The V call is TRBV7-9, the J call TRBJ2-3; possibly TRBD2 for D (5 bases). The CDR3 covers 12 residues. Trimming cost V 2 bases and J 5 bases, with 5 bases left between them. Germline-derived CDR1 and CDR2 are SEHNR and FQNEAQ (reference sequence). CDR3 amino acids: CASSLSGDTQYF. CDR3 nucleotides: TGTGCCAGCAGCTTAAGCGGAGATACGCAGTATTTT.

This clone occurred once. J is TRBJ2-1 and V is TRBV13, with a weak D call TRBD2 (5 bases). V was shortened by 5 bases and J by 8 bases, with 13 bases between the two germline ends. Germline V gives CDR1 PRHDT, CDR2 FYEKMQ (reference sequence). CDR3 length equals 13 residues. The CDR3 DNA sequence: TGTGCCAGCAGCCCGTCCCCCGGGGATGAGCAGTTCTTC. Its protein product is CASSPSPGDEQFF.

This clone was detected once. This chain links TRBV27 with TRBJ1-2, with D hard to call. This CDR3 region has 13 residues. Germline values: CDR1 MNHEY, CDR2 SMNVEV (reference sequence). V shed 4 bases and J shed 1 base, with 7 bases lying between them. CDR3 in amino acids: CASSSGFNYGYTF. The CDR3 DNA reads TGTGCCAGCAGTTCCGGGTTTAACTATGGCTACACCTTC.

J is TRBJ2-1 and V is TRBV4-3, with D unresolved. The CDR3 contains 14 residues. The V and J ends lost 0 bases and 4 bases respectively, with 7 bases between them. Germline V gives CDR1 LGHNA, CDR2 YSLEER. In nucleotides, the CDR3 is TGCGCCAGCAGCCAAGAATTCCCATACAATGAGCAGTTCTTC. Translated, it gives CASSQEFPYNEQFF.

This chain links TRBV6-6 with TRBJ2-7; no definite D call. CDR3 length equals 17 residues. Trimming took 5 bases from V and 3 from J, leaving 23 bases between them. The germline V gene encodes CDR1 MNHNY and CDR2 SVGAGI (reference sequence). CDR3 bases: TGTGCCAGCAGTCCACAACCTACAGTTTCCTACCTCTACGAGCAGTACTTC. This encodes CASSPQPTVSYLYEQYF.

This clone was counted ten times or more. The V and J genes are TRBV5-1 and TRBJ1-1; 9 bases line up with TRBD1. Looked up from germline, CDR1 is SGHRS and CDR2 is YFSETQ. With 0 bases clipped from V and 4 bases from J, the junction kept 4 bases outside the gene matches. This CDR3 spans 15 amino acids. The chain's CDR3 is CASSLGDRVLTEAFF. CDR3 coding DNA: TGCGCCAGCAGCTTGGGGGACAGGGTTCTCACTGAAGCTTTCTTT.

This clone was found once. CDR3 sequence (DNA): TGTGCCAGCAGCGTAAGTTCTAGCGGGGTTCAAGAGACCCAGTACTTC. As protein: CASSVSSSGVQETQYF. The rearrangement joins TRBV9 to TRBJ2-5; 9 bases align to TRBD2. The germline gives CDR1 SGDLS, CDR2 YYNGEE. V was clipped by 1 base and J by 2 bases; unmatched bases: 6. The CDR3 totals 16 residues.